The 31 T cell receptor beta chains below all came from one sample that was sequenced in a study of CD8 T cells in Susac syndrome. Random hexamers were used to reverse transcribe an amount of roughly 0.5 to 1 ug RNA. TCRdb used MiXCR to reprocess the immunoSEQ multiplex PCR reads, holding one entry per CDR3 protein. The sample has 150,000 to 200,000 distinct CDR3 sequences, around 92% seen once. Sequenced input: CD4+ T cells from PBMCs. The receptor set was obtained from a human donor in good health.

V usage is TRBV11-2 and J usage is TRBJ2-7, with D hard to call. The CDR3 length is 13 residues. In germline, CDR1 is SGHAT, CDR2 FQNNGV. Trimming removed 1 base at V and 6 bases at J, with 10 bases between. The CDR3 reads CASSLAAWGEQYF. The CDR3 DNA sequence: TGTGCCAGCAGCTTAGCGGCTTGGGGCGAGCAGTACTTC.

This clonotype was detected a few times. The chain uses TRBV5-1 and TRBJ1-2; tentatively, D is TRBD1 (5 bases). The CDR3 runs to 15 residues. V was pared by 4 bases and J by 3 bases, with 16 bases between. CDR1 and CDR2 from the germline V gene are SGHRS and YFSETQ. The CDR3 spells CASSLGTVGYYGYTF. The CDR3 nucleotides read TGCGCCAGCAGCCTAGGGACGGTGGGGTACTATGGCTACACCTTC.

The chain carries TRBV9 and TRBJ1-6; D unclear. Trimming pared 4 bases from V and 9 bases from J, leaving 17 bases between. In germline, CDR1 is SGDLS, CDR2 YYNGEE. This CDR3 spans 15 amino acids. The chain's CDR3 is CASSPLGVAGSPLHF. The CDR3 region has the DNA TGTGCCAGCAGCCCACTCGGGGTAGCTGGTTCACCCCTCCACTTT.

CDR3 in DNA: TGTGCCAGCAGCCCTCACCTCGGGGGGAGTGATGAAAAACTGTTTTTT. Its protein product is CASSPHLGGSDEKLFF. The V gene is TRBV13, the J gene TRBJ1-4; a weak D match, TRBD1 (5 bases). From germline, CDR1 is PRHDT and CDR2 FYEKMQ (reference sequence). V lost 5 bases and J 6 bases, leaving 19 bases between the germline ends. The CDR3 is made up of 16 amino acids.

The CDR3 region is CASSLAGTSGNTDTQYF. The DNA of the CDR3 is TGTGCCAGCAGTTTAGCTGGGACTAGCGGGAACACAGATACGCAGTATTTT. V is TRBV27 and J is TRBJ2-3; 13 positions match TRBD2. The length of the CDR3 is 17 residues. J lost 2 bases, V lost 2 bases, and 4 bases had no gene match. In germline, CDR1 is MNHEY, CDR2 SMNVEV (reference sequence).

V gene TRBV12-3 or TRBV12-4 combines with J gene TRBJ1-1; possibly TRBD1 for D (5 bases). This CDR3 is 11 amino acids long. Trimming cost V 5 bases and J 8 bases, with 9 bases left between them. CDR3 nucleotide sequence: TGTGCCAGCAGTCGGACACCAGAAGCTTTCTTT. This gives the protein CASSRTPEAFF.

The count of this clonotype is one. The CDR3 bases are TGCAGTGCTAGCGGGAGACCCCCCGAGCAGTACTTC. Translating gives CSASGRPPEQYF. V and J are TRBV20-1 and TRBJ2-7; maybe TRBD2 (6 bases). The CDR3 consists of 12 residues. Germline CDR1 is DFQATT and CDR2 is SNEGSKA (reference sequence). Trimming pared 3 bases from V and 6 bases from J, leaving 12 bases between.

V usage is TRBV7-9 and J usage is TRBJ2-2; no clear D gene. Between the trimmed V and J ends, which lost 11 bases and 1 base, there was a span of 8 bases. CDR1 is SEHNR, CDR2 FQNEAQ, per germline (reference sequence). This CDR3 comprises 12 residues. CDR3 sequence (DNA): TGTGCCTATGGGCTGAACACCGGGGAGCTGTTTTTT. Amino acids: CAYGLNTGELFF.

The V gene is TRBV18, the J gene TRBJ1-5, with unresolved D. Germline V gene sequence: CDR1 KGHSH, CDR2 LQKENI. V lost 2 bases to trimming and J lost 0 bases, with 11 bases between them. The CDR3 contains 16 residues. The CDR3 DNA reads as TGTGCCAGCTCACCATCGGTTCCGGGTAGCAATCAGCCCCAGCATTTT. Translating gives CASSPSVPGSNQPQHF.

The chain uses TRBV3-1 and TRBJ2-5; D is undetermined. The CDR3 spans 14 residues. CDR1 is LGHDT, CDR2 YNNKEL, per germline (reference sequence). Trimming took 1 base from V and 2 from J, leaving 8 bases between them. Here the CDR3 reads CASSQVVIQETQYF. The CDR3 bases are TGTGCCAGCAGCCAAGTTGTGATTCAAGAGACCCAGTACTTC.

The rearrangement links TRBV19 to TRBJ1-1; 8 bases line up with TRBD1. The CDR3 runs 13 residues. Per germline, CDR1 LNHDA and CDR2 SQIVND (reference sequence). Unmatched junction bases numbered 7, after V lost 7 bases and J lost 6 bases. The CDR3, as DNA: TGTGCCAGTAAAAAGGACAGGGTAGCTGAAGCTTTCTTT. This translates into CASKKDRVAEAFF.

The chain combines TRBV3-1 with TRBJ2-5, with D perhaps matching TRBD2 (6 bases). The germline V and J ends were trimmed by 4 bases and 4 bases, with 10 bases remaining between them. The CDR3 runs to 13 residues. The germline V gene has CDR1 LGHDT and CDR2 YNNKEL (reference sequence). CDR3 nucleotide sequence: TGTGCCAGCAGCCTACGCGGGGTAGAGACCCAGTACTTC. Translation: CASSLRGVETQYF.

This chain connects TRBV3-1 to TRBJ2-7, with TRBD2 identical over 13 bases. Germline trimming cut 3 bases from V and 2 bases from J; bases unmatched to any gene: 1. Per germline, CDR1 LGHDT and CDR2 YNNKEL (reference sequence). The CDR3 loop spans 15 amino acids. The CDR3 nucleotides are TGTGCCAGCAGCCAGGGACTAGCGGGGACCTACGAGCAGTACTTC. It encodes CASSQGLAGTYEQYF.

This chain uses TRBV2 with TRBJ1-1; 9 nucleotides line up with TRBD1. This CDR3 is 13 amino acids long. In germline, CDR1 is SNHLY, CDR2 FYNNEI. With V trimmed by 4 bases and J by 3 bases, 0 bases remained unmatched. CDR3 in DNA: TGTGCCAGCAGTGGGGACAGGGACACTGAAGCTTTCTTT. Amino acid sequence: CASSGDRDTEAFF.

The chain is built from TRBV3-1 and TRBJ1-4; D not resolved. V dropped 2 bases and J dropped 8 bases, with 9 bases sitting between them. This CDR3 is 13 amino acids long. In germline, CDR1 is LGHDT, CDR2 YNNKEL (reference sequence). The CDR3 DNA is TGTGCCAGCAGCCAATCGGCTCAGGAAAAACTGTTTTTT. Translation gives CASSQSAQEKLFF.

The chain recombines TRBV30 with TRBJ2-5; D is unclear. The CDR3 has 13 residues. Germline V gene data show CDR1 as GTSNPN and CDR2 as SVGIG (reference sequence). Trimming stripped 0 bases from V and 1 base from J, with 6 bases between. The CDR3 spells CAWSVNTQETQYF. CDR3 bases: TGTGCCTGGAGTGTTAATACCCAAGAGACCCAGTACTTC.

J is TRBJ1-2 and V is TRBV7-9; 8 bases fit TRBD1. Germline V CDR1 and CDR2: SEHNR, FQNEAQ (reference sequence). CDR3 length: 15 amino acids. The junction had 12 bases not matched to a gene; V was cut back by 7 bases and J by 5 bases. CDR3 sequence (DNA): TGTGCCAGCACCACAACCGGGACAGGCAATTATGGCTACACCTTC. Its translation: CASTTTGTGNYGYTF.

The chain uses TRBV7-2 and TRBJ2-1; 7 nucleotides line up with TRBD2. Germline V CDR1 and CDR2: SGHTA, FQGNSA. There are 15 residues in the CDR3. V dropped 5 bases and J dropped 0; count of bases not matched to a gene: 4. CDR3 protein: CASSPLAASYNEQFF. Written as DNA, the CDR3 is TGTGCCAGCAGCCCTCTAGCGGCCTCCTACAATGAGCAGTTCTTC.

The chain uses TRBV10-2 and TRBJ2-1; 10 nucleotides agree with TRBD2. CDR1 is WSHSY and CDR2 is SAAADI in the germline V gene. V lost 4 bases and J lost 3; bases outside the gene matches: 3. This CDR3 is built from 15 residues. This CDR3 reads CASSGLAGVYNEQFF. The CDR3 DNA follows: TGCGCCAGCAGTGGCCTAGCGGGAGTCTACAATGAGCAGTTCTTC.

CDR3 in amino acids: CASRLAGTNTGELFF. The CDR3 DNA follows: TGTGCCAGCAGACTAGCGGGTACTAACACCGGGGAGCTGTTTTTT. The gene calls are TRBV14 and TRBJ2-2; 9 bases align to TRBD2. V gave up 6 bases and J gave up 2 bases; unmatched junction bases: 4. The germline V gene encodes CDR1 SGHDN and CDR2 FVKESK. The CDR3 consists of 15 residues.

The rearrangement uses TRBV28 and TRBJ2-5; weak D call: TRBD2 (5 bases). CDR3 length: 13 residues. Germline V CDR1 and CDR2: MDHEN, SYDVKM. V dropped 7 bases and J dropped 0 bases, with 9 bases sitting between them. The CDR3 sequence: CASMGADQETQYF. The CDR3 DNA follows: TGTGCCAGCATGGGAGCAGACCAAGAGACCCAGTACTTC.

The V call is TRBV6-5, the J call TRBJ2-1; D call uncertain. The CDR3 runs to 15 residues. Between the trimmed V and J ends, which lost 5 bases and 0 bases, there was a span of 11 bases. Germline values: CDR1 MNHEY, CDR2 SVGAGI. The CDR3 sequence is CASSPPVSSYNEQFF. The CDR3 coding sequence is TGTGCCAGCAGTCCACCTGTGAGCTCCTACAATGAGCAGTTCTTC.

The chain uses TRBV2 and TRBJ2-5, with unresolved D. With 2 bases removed from V and 2 bases from J, the gap between germline ends came to 3 bases. From germline, CDR1 is SNHLY and CDR2 FYNNEI. The CDR3 sequence is 12 residues long. CDR3 sequence reads: CASSEIQETQYF. CDR3 nucleotide sequence: TGTGCCAGCAGTGAAATTCAAGAGACCCAGTACTTC.

This sequence joins TRBV6-2 or TRBV6-3 and TRBJ2-7; D may correspond to TRBD1 or TRBD2 (5 bases each). Germline values: CDR1 MNHEY, CDR2 SVGEGT. CDR3 length: 12 residues. V was shortened by 9 bases and J by 0 bases, with 9 bases between the two germline ends. The CDR3 is CASRDASYEQYF. The CDR3, as DNA: TGTGCCAGTCGGGACGCCTCCTACGAGCAGTACTTC.

This chain uses TRBV6-2 or TRBV6-3 with TRBJ1-2; D is ambiguous. There are 11 residues in the CDR3. V gave up 2 bases and J gave up 4 bases, with 2 bases separating them. CDR1 MNHEY and CDR2 SVGEGT come from the germline V gene. The CDR3 DNA reads as TGTGCCAGCAGTTACGGCTATGGCTACACCTTC. This codes for CASSYGYGYTF.

The CDR3 region is CASSSNRALSEQYF. The CDR3 DNA reads TGTGCCAGCAGCAGCAACAGGGCGTTGAGCGAGCAGTACTTC. V and J are TRBV7-2 and TRBJ2-7, with D tentatively TRBD1 (6 bases). Looked up from germline, CDR1 is SGHTA and CDR2 is FQGNSA. V was shortened by 5 bases and J by 6 bases, with 17 bases between the two germline ends. This CDR3 contains 14 residues. The whole variable domain, filled in from reference TRBV7-2 and TRBJ2-7, reads GAGVSQSPSNKVTEKGKDVELRCDPISGHTALYWYRQSLGQGLEFLIYFQGNSAPDKSGLPSDRFSAERTGGSVSTLTIQRTQQEDSAVYLCASSSNRALSEQYFGPGTRLTVT.

V and J are TRBV30 and TRBJ2-4; D is unclear. Germline values: CDR1 GTSNPN, CDR2 SVGIG (reference sequence). The CDR3 is 14 amino acids. V gave up 4 bases and J gave up 2 bases, with 12 bases separating them. In DNA form, the CDR3 reads TGTGCCTGGACCCAAGGCAGGACCAAAAACATTCAGTACTTC. Encoded protein: CAWTQGRTKNIQYF.

This chain uses TRBV3-1 with TRBJ1-2; D is unclear. The germline gives CDR1 LGHDT, CDR2 YNNKEL (reference sequence). Trimming stripped 2 bases from V and 8 bases from J, with 12 bases between. The CDR3 length is 13 residues. The DNA of the CDR3 is TGTGCCAGCAGCCAACCCCCGAGAAAGGGCTACACCTTC. Protein sequence: CASSQPPRKGYTF. The full variable domain, rest sourced from reference TRBV3-1 and TRBJ1-2, is DTAVSQTPKYLVTQMGNDKSIKCEQNLGHDTMYWYKQDSKKFLKIMFSYNNKELIINETVPNRFSPKSPDKAHLNLHINSLELGDSAVYFCASSQPPRKGYTFGSGTRLTVV.

This sequence joins TRBV3-1 and TRBJ2-7, with TRBD2 identical over 13 bases. In germline, CDR1 is LGHDT, CDR2 YNNKEL (reference sequence). The CDR3 has 15 residues. The V and J ends lost 5 bases and 2 bases, in that order; junction bases with no gene match: 3. CDR3 sequence reads: CASSWTSGGTYEQYF. CDR3 bases: TGTGCCAGCAGCTGGACTAGCGGGGGAACCTACGAGCAGTACTTC.

The gene calls are TRBV5-1 and TRBJ1-2; TRBD1 is a possible D gene (5 bases). Germline CDR1 is SGHRS and CDR2 is YFSETQ. V was shortened by 0 bases and J by 0 bases, with 6 bases between the two germline ends. This CDR3 has 14 amino acids. CDR3 loop: CASSLGTSNYGYTF. DNA for the CDR3: TGCGCCAGCAGCTTGGGGACATCTAACTATGGCTACACCTTC.

The chain uses TRBV5-1 and TRBJ2-2; 9 bases map to TRBD1. The V and J ends lost 4 bases and 7 bases, in that order; junction bases with no gene match: 8. This CDR3 is 15 amino acids long. In germline, CDR1 is SGHRS, CDR2 YFSETQ. This chain's CDR3 is CASSPDRGSIGELFF. CDR3 DNA sequence: TGCGCCAGCAGCCCGGACAGGGGAAGTATCGGGGAGCTGTTTTTT.